This TCR beta chain is drawn from a study of T cell clonotyping in hematopoietic cell transplantation. Study-level information: Cytoreduction preceded collection of pretransplant recipient samples. Overall study findings and caveats: Few recipient clonotypes overlapped donors; over 95% were de novo at given depth. Recipient TCR diversity dropped after transplant; expanded clonotypes rose from day 30 to 180. Without cell sorting, CD4 versus CD8 contributions remain unresolved.

The repertoire was sequenced with immunoSEQ multiplex PCR; TCRdb's copy has only in-frame clones and lacks some. Of fewer than 8,500 clones in the sample, under 98% were seen once. Time point of the sample: recipient sample about 28 days before transplant, after cytoreduction. Note on this clone: As yet, its antigen is unknown.

The V gene lost 7 bases and the J gene lost 3 bases, with 6 bases spanning the gap. The CDR3 covers 11 residues. The V gene's germline CDR1 is LNHNV and CDR2 YYDKDF (reference sequence). Sequencing used peripheral blood mononuclear cells, obtained before stem cell transplant. This sequence was found in a man in his sixties or seventies with acute myeloid leukemia. Some clones in this sample may be carry-over from other donors' samples. The chain couples TRBV15 to TRBJ1-1; D is ambiguous. The CDR3 DNA reads TGTGCCACCAAATGGGACACTGAAGCTTTCTTT. Residues: CATKWDTEAFF.